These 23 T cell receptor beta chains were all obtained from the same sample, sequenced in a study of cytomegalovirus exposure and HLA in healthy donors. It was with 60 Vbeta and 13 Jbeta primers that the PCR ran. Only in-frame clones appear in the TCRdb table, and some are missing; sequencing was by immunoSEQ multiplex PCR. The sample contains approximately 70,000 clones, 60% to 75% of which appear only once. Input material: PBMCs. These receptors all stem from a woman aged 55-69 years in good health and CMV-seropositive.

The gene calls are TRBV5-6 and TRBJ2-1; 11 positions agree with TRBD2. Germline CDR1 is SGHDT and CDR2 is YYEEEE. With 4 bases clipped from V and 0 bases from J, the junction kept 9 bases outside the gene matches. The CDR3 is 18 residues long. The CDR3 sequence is CASSDSTSGASSYNEQFF. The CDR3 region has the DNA TGTGCCAGCAGCGACTCGACTAGCGGGGCTAGCTCCTACAATGAGCAGTTCTTC.

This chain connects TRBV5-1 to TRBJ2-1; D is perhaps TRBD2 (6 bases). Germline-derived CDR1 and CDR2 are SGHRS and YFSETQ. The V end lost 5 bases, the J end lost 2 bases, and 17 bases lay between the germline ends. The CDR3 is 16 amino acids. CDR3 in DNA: TGCGCCAGCAGATTCGGTTCTACGGGGGCCTACAATGAGCAGTTCTTC. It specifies CASRFGSTGAYNEQFF.

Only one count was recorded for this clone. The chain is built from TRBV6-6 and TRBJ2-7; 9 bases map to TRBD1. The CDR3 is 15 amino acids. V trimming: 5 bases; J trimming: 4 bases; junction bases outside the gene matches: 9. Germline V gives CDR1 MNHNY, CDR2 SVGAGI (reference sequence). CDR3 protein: CASSRPGQGLYEQYF. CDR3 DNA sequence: TGTGCCAGCAGTCGCCCGGGACAGGGTCTTTACGAGCAGTACTTC.

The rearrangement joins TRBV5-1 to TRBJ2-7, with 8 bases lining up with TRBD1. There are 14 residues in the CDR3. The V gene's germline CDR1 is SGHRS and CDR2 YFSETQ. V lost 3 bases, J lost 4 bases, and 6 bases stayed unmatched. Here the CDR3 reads CASSSTGDGYEQYF. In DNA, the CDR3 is TGCGCCAGCAGCTCGACAGGGGACGGGTACGAGCAGTACTTC.

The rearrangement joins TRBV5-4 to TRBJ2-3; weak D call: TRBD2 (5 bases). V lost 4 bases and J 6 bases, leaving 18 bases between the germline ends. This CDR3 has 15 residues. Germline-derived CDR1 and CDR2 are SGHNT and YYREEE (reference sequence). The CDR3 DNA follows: TGTGCCAGCAGCAAAGGTTCACTAGGGAAGGATACGCAGTATTTT. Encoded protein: CASSKGSLGKDTQYF.

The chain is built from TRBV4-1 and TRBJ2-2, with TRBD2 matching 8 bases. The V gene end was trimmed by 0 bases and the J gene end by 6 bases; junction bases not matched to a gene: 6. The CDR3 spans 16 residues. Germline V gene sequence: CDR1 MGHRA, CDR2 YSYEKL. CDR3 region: CASSQEAGGTAGELFF. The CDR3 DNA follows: TGCGCCAGCAGCCAAGAGGCGGGGGGAACTGCCGGGGAGCTGTTTTTT.

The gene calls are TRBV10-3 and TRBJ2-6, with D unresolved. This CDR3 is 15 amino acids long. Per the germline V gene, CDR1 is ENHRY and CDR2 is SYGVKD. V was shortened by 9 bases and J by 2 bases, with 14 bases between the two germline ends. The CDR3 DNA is TGTGCCATACACAGTAAATCCACTGGGGCCAACGTCCTGACTTTC. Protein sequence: CAIHSKSTGANVLTF.

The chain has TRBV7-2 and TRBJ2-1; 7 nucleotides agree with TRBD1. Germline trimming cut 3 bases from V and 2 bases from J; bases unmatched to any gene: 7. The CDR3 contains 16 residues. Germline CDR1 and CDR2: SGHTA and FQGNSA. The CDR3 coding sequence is TGTGCCAGCAGCTTCGACACAGGGGTCCCCTACAATGAGCAGTTCTTC. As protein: CASSFDTGVPYNEQFF.

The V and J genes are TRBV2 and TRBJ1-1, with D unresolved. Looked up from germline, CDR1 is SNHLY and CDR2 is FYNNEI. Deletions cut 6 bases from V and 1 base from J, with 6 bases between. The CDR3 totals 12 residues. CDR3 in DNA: TGTGCCAGCAGCGAGAGGAACACTGAAGCTTTCTTT. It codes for CASSERNTEAFF.

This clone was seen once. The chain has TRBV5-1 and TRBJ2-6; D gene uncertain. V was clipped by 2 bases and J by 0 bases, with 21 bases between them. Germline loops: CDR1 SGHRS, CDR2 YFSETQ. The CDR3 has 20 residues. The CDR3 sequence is CASSLPGLVSLLSGANVLTF. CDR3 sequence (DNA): TGCGCCAGCAGCTTACCAGGCCTGGTAAGCCTACTCTCTGGGGCCAACGTCCTGACTTTC.

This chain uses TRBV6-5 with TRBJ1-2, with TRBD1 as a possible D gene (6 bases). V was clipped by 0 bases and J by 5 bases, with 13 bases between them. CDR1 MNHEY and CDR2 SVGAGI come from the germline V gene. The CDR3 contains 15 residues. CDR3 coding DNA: TGTGCCAGCAGTTACTCACAGGGCCCGACGTATGGCTACACCTTC. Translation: CASSYSQGPTYGYTF.

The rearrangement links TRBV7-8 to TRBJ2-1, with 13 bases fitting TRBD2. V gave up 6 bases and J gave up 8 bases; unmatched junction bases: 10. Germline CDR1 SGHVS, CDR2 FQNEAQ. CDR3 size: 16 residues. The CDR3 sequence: CASSLRTSGSRDEQFF. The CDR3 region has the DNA TGTGCCAGCAGTCTCAGGACTAGCGGGAGTCGTGATGAGCAGTTCTTC.

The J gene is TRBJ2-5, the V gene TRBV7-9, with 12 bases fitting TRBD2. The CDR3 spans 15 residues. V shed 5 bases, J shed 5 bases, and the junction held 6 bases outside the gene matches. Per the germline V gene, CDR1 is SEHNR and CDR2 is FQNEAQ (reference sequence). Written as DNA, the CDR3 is TGTGCCAGCAGCGCCGGACTAGCGGGGACGGAGACCCAGTACTTC. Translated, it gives CASSAGLAGTETQYF.

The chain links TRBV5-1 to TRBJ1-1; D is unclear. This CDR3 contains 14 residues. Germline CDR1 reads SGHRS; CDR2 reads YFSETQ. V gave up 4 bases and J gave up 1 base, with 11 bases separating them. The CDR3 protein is CASSVSTANTEAFF. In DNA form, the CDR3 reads TGCGCCAGCAGCGTAAGTACAGCGAACACTGAAGCTTTCTTT.

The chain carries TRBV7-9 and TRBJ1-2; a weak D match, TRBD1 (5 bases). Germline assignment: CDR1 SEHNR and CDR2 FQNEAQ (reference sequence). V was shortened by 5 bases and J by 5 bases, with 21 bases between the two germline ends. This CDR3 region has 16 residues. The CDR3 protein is CASSDAGEPAGYGYTF. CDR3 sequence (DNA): TGTGCCAGCAGCGACGCGGGGGAGCCTGCGGGTTATGGCTACACCTTC.

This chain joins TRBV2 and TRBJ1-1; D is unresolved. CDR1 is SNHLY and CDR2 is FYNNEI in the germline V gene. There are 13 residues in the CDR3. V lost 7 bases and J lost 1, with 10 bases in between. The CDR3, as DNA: TGTGCCAGCACAAGAGGTGCGAACACTGAAGCTTTCTTT. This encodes CASTRGANTEAFF. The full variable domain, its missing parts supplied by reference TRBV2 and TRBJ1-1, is EPEVTQTPSHQVTQMGQEVILRCVPISNHLYFYWYRQILGQKVEFLVSFYNNEISEKSEIFDDQFSVERPDGSNFTLKIRSTKLEDSAMYFCASTRGANTEAFFGQGTRLTVV.

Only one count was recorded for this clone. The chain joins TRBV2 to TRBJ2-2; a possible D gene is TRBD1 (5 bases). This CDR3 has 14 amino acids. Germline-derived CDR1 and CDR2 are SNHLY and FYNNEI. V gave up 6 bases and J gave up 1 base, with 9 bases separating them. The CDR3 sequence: CASRADRNTGELFF. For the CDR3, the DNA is TGTGCCAGCAGGGCAGACAGGAACACCGGGGAGCTGTTTTTT.

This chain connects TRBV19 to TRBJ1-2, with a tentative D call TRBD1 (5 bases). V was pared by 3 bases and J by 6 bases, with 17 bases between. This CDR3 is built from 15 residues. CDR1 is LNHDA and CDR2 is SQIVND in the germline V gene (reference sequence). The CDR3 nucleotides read TGTGCCAGTAGTATCCGCAGGGTGGGTCTAAATGGCTACACCTTC. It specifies CASSIRRVGLNGYTF.

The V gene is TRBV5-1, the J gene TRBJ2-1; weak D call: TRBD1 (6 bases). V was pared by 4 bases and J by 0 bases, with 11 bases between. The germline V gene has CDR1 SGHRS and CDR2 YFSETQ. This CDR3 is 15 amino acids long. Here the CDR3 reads CASSTTGLSYNEQFF. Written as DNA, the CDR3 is TGCGCCAGCAGCACCACAGGGCTCTCCTACAATGAGCAGTTCTTC.

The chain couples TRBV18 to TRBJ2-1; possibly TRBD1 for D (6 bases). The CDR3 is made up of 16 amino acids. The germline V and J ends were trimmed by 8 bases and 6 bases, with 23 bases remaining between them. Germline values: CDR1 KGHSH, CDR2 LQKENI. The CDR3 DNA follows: TGTGCCAGCCACGCCAGGGCGTCAGGGGTCCGCAATGAGCAGTTCTTC. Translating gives CASHARASGVRNEQFF. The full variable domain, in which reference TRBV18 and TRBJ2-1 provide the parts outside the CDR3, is NAGVMQNPRHLVRRRGQEARLRCSPMKGHSHVYWYRQLPEEGLKFMVYLQKENIIDESGMPKERFSAEFPKEGPSILRIQQVVRGDSAAYFCASHARASGVRNEQFFGPGTRLTVL.

CDR3 nucleotides: TGTGCCAGCAGCTCGTGGACAGGAGGAGAAAAACTGTTTTTT. The encoded protein is CASSSWTGGEKLFF. V is TRBV7-2 and J is TRBJ1-4, with 7 bases identical to TRBD1. CDR1 SGHTA and CDR2 FQGNSA come from the germline V gene. This CDR3 spans 14 amino acids. V shed 4 bases and J 8 bases; nucleotides not matched to a gene: 7.

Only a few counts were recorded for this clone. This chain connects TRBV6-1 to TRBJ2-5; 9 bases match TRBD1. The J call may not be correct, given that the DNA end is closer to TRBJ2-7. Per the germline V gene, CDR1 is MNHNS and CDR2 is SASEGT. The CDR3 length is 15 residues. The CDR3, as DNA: TGTGCCAGCAGGCAAGGAGGGGACAGGGCCTACGAGCAGTACTTC. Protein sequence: CASRQGGDRAYEQYF.

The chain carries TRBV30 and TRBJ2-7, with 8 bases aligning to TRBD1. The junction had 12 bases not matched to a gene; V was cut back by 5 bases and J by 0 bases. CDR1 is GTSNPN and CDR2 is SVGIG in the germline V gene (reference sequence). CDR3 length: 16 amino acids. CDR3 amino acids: CAWEGGTGRSSYEQYF. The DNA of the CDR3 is TGTGCCTGGGAGGGCGGGACAGGCAGGAGCTCCTACGAGCAGTACTTC.